A selection of T cell receptor beta chains follows, all from one sample in a study of blood T cell repertoires in COVID-19. The table came from immunoSEQ multiplex PCR; TCRdb's copy has only in-frame clones and leaves some out. The profile shows a few hundred thousand clones, 84% of them singletons. Material for sequencing was peripheral blood. The receptors were sampled from a woman in her thirties or forties who had recovered from COVID-19. Each CDR3 is given with its conserved first and last residue. D genes are given only for firm matches. Expanded clones get a size class; other rows say once, few or many, or leave the size out.

>.|TRBV2|TRBJ1-6|.
TGTGCCAGCAGTGATTCGGGAGCATGGGGTAATTCACCCCTCCACTTT
CASSDSGAWGNSPLHF
>TRBD1|TRBV5-5|TRBJ2-1|.
TGTGCCAGCAGCTCCCGGACAGGTAGCTACAATGAGCAGTTCTTC
CASSSRTGSYNEQFF
>.|TRBV20-1|TRBJ1-5|.
TGCAGTGCCCTGGAGAATCAGCCCCAGCATTTT
CSALENQPQHF
>.|TRBV23-1|TRBJ2-3|.
TGCGCCAGCAGTCAAACCCGGGGCACAGATACGCAGTATTTT
CASSQTRGTDTQYF
>.|TRBV18|TRBJ2-5|.
TGTGCCAGCTCACCCTCGGGGGGCAGGGAAGAGACCCAGTACTTC
CASSPSGGREETQYF
>TRBD1|TRBV5-1|TRBJ1-1|few
TGCGCCAGCAGCCGGACAGGGAACACTGAAGCTTTCTTT
CASSRTGNTEAFF
>.|TRBV11-3|TRBJ2-1|few
TGTGCCAGCAGCTCAGCTACGGGGAGCTCCTACAATGAGCAGTTCTTC
CASSSATGSSYNEQFF
>TRBD2|TRBV27|TRBJ2-7|once
TGTGCCAGCAGTTTCGGGAGGGGCAGTCTTCTGAGCTCCTACGAGCAGTACTTC
CASSFGRGSLLSSYEQYF
>.|TRBV7-8|TRBJ1-6|.
TGTGCCAGCAGCTTGGAGGTGAGGTATTCACCCCTCCACTTT
CASSLEVRYSPLHF
>.|TRBV9|TRBJ2-7|.
TGTGCCAGCAGCCGGGGACCCGGGGGTGAGCAGTACTTC
CASSRGPGGEQYF
>.|TRBV11-2|TRBJ1-1|.
TGTGCCAGCAGCTTATATCGCCGTGGCGGCCAGAACACTGAAGCTTTCTTT
CASSLYRRGGQNTEAFF
>.|TRBV27|TRBJ2-7|.
TGTGCCAGCAGTTTATCGAGGACAACCTACGAGCAGTACTTC
CASSLSRTTYEQYF
>TRBD1|TRBV5-5|TRBJ2-5|.
TGTGCCAGCAGCTTTACGACAGGGATGGTAGAGACCCAGTACTTC
CASSFTTGMVETQYF
>.|TRBV5-6|TRBJ1-2|.
TGTGCCAGCAGCTTGCGTCAACAGCCCTATGGCTACACCTTC
CASSLRQQPYGYTF
>TRBD2|TRBV9|TRBJ2-5|.
TGTGCCAGCAGCGTAGGACTAGCGGGGGGTAAAACTCAAGAGACCCAGTACTTC
CASSVGLAGGKTQETQYF
>TRBD1|TRBV10-3|TRBJ1-3|.
TGTGCCAGCCGGGACAGTGTGGAGCGTGGAAACACCATATATTTT
CASRDSVERGNTIYF
>TRBD1|TRBV6-5|TRBJ2-5|.
TGTGCCAGCAGTTACTCGACAGGGGTCGAGACCCAGTACTTC
CASSYSTGVETQYF
>.|TRBV30|TRBJ1-1|.
TGTGCCTGGATAGTAGCTGGGAACACTGAAGCTTTCTTT
CAWIVAGNTEAFF
>.|TRBV30|TRBJ2-1|.
TGTGCCTGGAGCACTACAAGTCATGGGCAGTTCTTC
CAWSTTSHGQFF
>TRBD1|TRBV7-9|TRBJ1-4|.
TGTGCCAGCAGCTGGACAGGGCTGGGTGAAAAACTGTTTTTT
CASSWTGLGEKLFF
>TRBD1|TRBV9|TRBJ1-2|.
TGTGCCAGCACCCCAACAGGGGAGCTTAACTATGGCTACACCTTC
CASTPTGELNYGYTF
>TRBD1|TRBV5-5|TRBJ1-4|.
TGTGCCAGCAGCTTAGGACAGGGTGGGATTGAAAAACTGTTTTTT
CASSLGQGGIEKLFF